This T cell receptor beta chain was sequenced during a study of T cell repertoires in cytomegalovirus infection. Study-wide background: HLA-B-restricted CMV epitopes that are well studied were used alongside recently identified HLA-C-restricted ones. Indications came from public TCR beta signatures; they pointed to CMV infection and to a matching HLA type.

TCRdb independently ran MiXCR on the reads; one entry per CDR3 protein. This sample carries 650,000 to 900,000 distinct CDR3 sequences, around 29% of them seen once, and the ten largest clones take around 13%. The germline CDR1 and CDR2 sequences are SEHNR and FQNEAQ (reference sequence). The CDR3 contains 15 residues. The ends were cut back, 1 base at V and 8 bases at J, with 16 bases in the middle. This clonotype was seen at least ten times. Its antigen is not known. General study results and limits: The ex vivo response was dominated by HLA-C-restricted CMV-specific TCR beta clonotypes. Cumulated frequencies of public TCR beta families served to identify carriers of CMV plus the relevant HLA.

The sequence derives from a human donor in good health (CMV status not recorded). Some clones in this sample may be carry-over from other donors' samples. This specimen consisted of cultured CD8+ T cells from PBMCs, obtained from culture after CMV antigen stimulation. This sequence joins TRBV7-9 and TRBJ2-3; D unclear. CDR3 coding DNA: TGTGCCAGCAGCTTAGGGGCGGCAGGTCGGAGTACGCAGTATTTT. It translates to CASSLGAAGRSTQYF.